These 24 T cell receptor beta chains share one sample of origin, sequenced in a study of identical twins. TCRdb itself ran the 5' RACE reads through MiXCR, one entry per CDR3 protein. The repertoire consists of 750,000 to 950,000 distinct CDR3 sequences, with approximately 13% occurring once and the leading ten covering 1.5% to 2%. The sample was also linked to a second study, of yellow fever vaccine responses in identical twins.

The specimen sequenced was PBMCs. All receptors come from a woman between 18 and 29 years old in good health.

This clonotype was recorded a few times. This sequence joins TRBV4-1 and TRBJ2-5; unclear D gene. V dropped 0 bases and J dropped 5 bases, with 10 bases sitting between them. The CDR3 is 14 amino acids. Germline V gene data show CDR1 as MGHRA and CDR2 as YSYEKL. The CDR3 sequence: CASSQESVLETQYF. In DNA, the CDR3 is TGCGCCAGCAGCCAAGAATCTGTATTGGAGACCCAGTACTTC.

The rearrangement uses TRBV6-1 and TRBJ2-1; the match to TRBD2 covers 7 bases. From germline, CDR1 is MNHNS and CDR2 SASEGT. CDR3 length: 13 amino acids. V gave up 7 bases and J gave up 14 bases; unmatched junction bases: 14. Here the CDR3 DNA reads TGTGCCAGCACAAATGACCGGGGAGGGCGGGAGTTCTTC. Encoded protein: CASTNDRGGREFF.

This clonotype was recorded a few times. The rearrangement uses TRBV7-2 and TRBJ1-1; TRBD1 agrees at 12 bases. With 5 bases clipped from V and 4 bases from J, the junction kept 5 bases outside the gene matches. CDR1 SGHTA and CDR2 FQGNSA come from the germline V gene. The CDR3 is made up of 15 amino acids. CDR3 region: CASSPRDRGPTEAFF. The CDR3 DNA follows: TGTGCCAGCAGCCCCCGGGACAGGGGGCCCACTGAAGCTTTCTTT.

This chain uses TRBV29-1 with TRBJ1-2, with D maybe TRBD1 (5 bases). V was shortened by 2 bases and J by 4 bases, with 5 bases between the two germline ends. This CDR3 is 11 amino acids long. Germline CDR1 and CDR2: SQVTM and ANQGSEA. Here the CDR3 reads CSVEQGYGYTF. In nucleotides, the CDR3 is TGCAGCGTTGAACAGGGCTATGGCTACACCTTC. The whole variable domain, filled in from reference TRBV29-1 and TRBJ1-2, reads SAVISQKPSRDICQRGTSLTIQCQVDSQVTMMFWYRQQPGQSLTLIATANQGSEATYESGFVIDKFPISRPNLTFSTLTVSNMSPEDSSIYLCSVEQGYGYTFGSGTRLTVV.

V gene TRBV5-5 combines with J gene TRBJ2-7, with D tentatively TRBD2 (6 bases). V lost 2 bases and J 0 bases, leaving 12 bases between the germline ends. Looked up from germline, CDR1 is SGHKS and CDR2 is YYEKEE (reference sequence). The CDR3 contains 15 residues. The CDR3 here is CASSFTPGGSYEQYV. CDR3 DNA sequence: TGTGCCAGCAGCTTTACCCCCGGGGGCTCCTACGAGCAGTACGTC.

This chain links TRBV28 with TRBJ1-6; a weak D match, TRBD1 (6 bases). CDR3 length equals 15 residues. CDR1 MDHEN and CDR2 SYDVKM come from the germline V gene. With 7 bases removed from V and 10 bases from J, the gap between germline ends came to 20 bases. The chain's CDR3 is CASKLQGPSGSPLHF. For the CDR3, the DNA is TGTGCCAGCAAATTACAGGGACCCTCGGGATCACCCCTCCACTTT.

The chain has TRBV7-3 and TRBJ2-3, with 14 bases aligning to TRBD2. V lost 5 bases and J lost 4; bases outside the gene matches: 11. Germline V gene lookup returns CDR1 SGHTA and CDR2 FQGTGA. CDR3 size: 18 residues. CDR3 coding DNA: TGTGCCAGCAGCGGGACTAGCGGGAGACTATTGGGACCAGATACGCAGTATTTT. As protein: CASSGTSGRLLGPDTQYF.

This clonotype has a handful of counts. The rearrangement links TRBV20-1 to TRBJ2-1, with 11 bases that match TRBD2. This CDR3 has 15 residues. From germline, CDR1 is DFQATT and CDR2 SNEGSKA (reference sequence). Trimming removed 6 bases from V and 7 bases from J; junction bases left unmatched: 11. The CDR3 loop reads CSAEATSGRENEQFF. CDR3 DNA: TGCAGTGCGGAGGCCACTAGCGGGAGAGAAAATGAGCAGTTCTTC.

Details on this clonotype: This likely comes from a read error, as the CDR3 has no conserved phenylalanine or tryptophan at its end. DNA of the CDR3: TGTGCCAGCAGTCGCCCGGGACTATTCTACAATGAGCAGTTCCTC. It translates to CASSRPGLFYNEQFL. The chain joins TRBV6-1 to TRBJ2-1, with 7 bases lining up with TRBD2. Trimming cost V 5 bases and J 3 bases; bases outside gene matches: 7. The CDR3 is 15 residues long. CDR1 is MNHNS and CDR2 is SASEGT in the germline V gene.

The genes are TRBV20-1 and TRBJ2-7, with D unclear. Germline assignment: CDR1 DFQATT and CDR2 SNEGSKA (reference sequence). The V end was cut by 5 bases, the J end by 0 bases, with 14 bases between. The CDR3 runs to 14 residues. CDR3 protein: CSASPPGSSYEQYF. The CDR3 DNA sequence: TGCAGTGCTTCCCCTCCCGGTAGCTCCTACGAGCAGTACTTC.

This clonotype was recorded many times. This sequence joins TRBV5-1 and TRBJ1-1; D gene unclear. This CDR3 is built from 15 residues. Germline V CDR1 and CDR2: SGHRS, YFSETQ. The ends were cut back, 1 base at V and 1 base at J, with 11 bases in the middle. Here the CDR3 DNA reads TGCGCCAGCAGCTTGTACCCGGATCAGAACACTGAAGCTTTCTTT. Its protein product is CASSLYPDQNTEAFF.

This clonotype was found a few times. V and J are TRBV27 and TRBJ1-6; D gene ambiguous. Germline V gene sequence: CDR1 MNHEY, CDR2 SMNVEV (reference sequence). Trimming took 3 bases from V and 0 from J, leaving 15 bases between them. The CDR3 loop spans 18 amino acids. This chain's CDR3 is CASSFFGTTGSYNSPLHF. The CDR3 region has the DNA TGTGCCAGCAGTTTCTTTGGCACCACCGGCTCCTATAATTCACCCCTCCACTTT.

V is TRBV6-1 and J is TRBJ2-7, with 11 bases that match TRBD1. CDR1 and CDR2 (germline): MNHNS, SASEGT. The ends lost 6 bases at V and 3 bases at J; junction bases unmatched: 4. The CDR3 has 14 residues. The CDR3 sequence: CASSRTGGDYEQYF. The CDR3 nucleotides are TGTGCCAGCAGCCGGACAGGGGGCGACTACGAGCAGTACTTC.

This clonotype was detected a few times. The chain employs TRBV23-1 and TRBJ2-7; TRBD1 matches at 8 bases. TRBV23-1 is assigned to the ORF class and has an uncertain function. The CDR3 length is 17 residues. Losses at the gene ends were 0 bases for V and 6 bases for J; bases not matched to a gene: 13. The CDR3 loop reads CASSQSAYGQGPIEQYV. The CDR3 DNA follows: TGCGCCAGCAGTCAATCGGCTTACGGACAGGGACCAATCGAGCAGTACGTC.

The chain links TRBV11-3 to TRBJ2-7, with D possibly called TRBD1 or TRBD2 (5 bases each). V shed 6 bases and J shed 3 bases, with 21 bases lying between them. CDR3 length equals 16 residues. CDR1 is SGHNT, CDR2 YENEEA, per germline. The CDR3 sequence is CASSSPGRQGDYEQYF. Here the CDR3 DNA reads TGTGCCAGCAGTTCTCCGGGACGCCAAGGAGACTACGAGCAGTACTTC.

This clonotype was found a few times. DNA for the CDR3: TGTGCCAGCAGTGGGGGCAGTGGAACCTACGAGCAGTACTTC. As protein: CASSGGSGTYEQYF. This rearrangement joins TRBV2 to TRBJ2-7; maybe TRBD1 (5 bases). The CDR3 extends over 14 amino acids. Trimming shortened V by 4 bases and J by 2 bases, and 12 bases separated the two germline ends. Germline CDR1 and CDR2: SNHLY and FYNNEI. Full variable domain (outside the CDR3, taken from reference TRBV2 and TRBJ2-7): EPEVTQTPSHQVTQMGQEVILRCVPISNHLYFYWYRQILGQKVEFLVSFYNNEISEKSEIFDDQFSVERPDGSNFTLKIRSTKLEDSAMYFCASSGGSGTYEQYFGPGTRLTVT.

This chain uses TRBV12-3 or TRBV12-4 with TRBJ2-3, with TRBD2 matching over 11 bases. The CDR3 is 17 residues long. The V gene end was trimmed by 7 bases and the J gene end by 5 bases; junction bases not matched to a gene: 14. For the CDR3, the DNA is TGTGCCAGCAAAAAGACCCCACTAGCGGGAGCTCAAGATACGCAGTATTTT. Protein product: CASKKTPLAGAQDTQYF.

J is TRBJ2-1 and V is TRBV28, with 9 bases lining up with TRBD2. Germline V gives CDR1 MDHEN, CDR2 SYDVKM. The CDR3 has 15 residues. J was trimmed by 3 bases and V by 9 bases; bases with no gene match: 9. DNA for the CDR3: TGTGCCAGAAGGTTCATAGCGGGAGACTACAATGAGCAGTTCTTC. Its protein product is CARRFIAGDYNEQFF.

The chain is built from TRBV29-1 and TRBJ1-4, with 7 nucleotides matching TRBD1. Germline CDR1 and CDR2: SQVTM and ANQGSEA. V lost 1 base and J lost 6; bases outside the gene matches: 11. The CDR3 loop spans 16 amino acids. The CDR3 spells CSVEVFGYRGDEKLFF. CDR3 DNA sequence: TGCAGCGTTGAAGTCTTTGGATACAGGGGCGATGAAAAACTGTTTTTT.

This clonotype was detected once. This chain connects TRBV12-3 or TRBV12-4 to TRBJ2-5; the match to TRBD2 covers 8 bases. Trimming cost V 4 bases and J 1 base; bases outside gene matches: 17. This CDR3 is 19 amino acids long. The CDR3 nucleotides are TGTGCCAGCAGTTCAGCAGCGGGAGTCGAAGTGAAGTCCCAAGAGACCCAGTACTTC. Translating it yields CASSSAAGVEVKSQETQYF.

This CDR3 is CSVLRDSNYGYTF. The DNA of the CDR3 is TGCAGCGTACTTCGGGACTCTAACTATGGCTACACCTTC. The chain has TRBV29-1 and TRBJ1-2, with a weak D call TRBD1 (5 bases). Germline CDR1 SQVTM, CDR2 ANQGSEA. This CDR3 comprises 13 residues. V was clipped by 6 bases and J by 0 bases, with 11 bases between them.

This clonotype was seen only a few times. The chain couples TRBV20-1 to TRBJ2-1, with 14 bases aligning to TRBD2. The CDR3 is 22 amino acids. CDR1 and CDR2 (germline): DFQATT, SNEGSKA (reference sequence). V was clipped by 0 bases and J by 3 bases; unmatched bases: 19. The chain's CDR3 is CSAREGDEGLAGDAPLYNEQFF. The CDR3 DNA is TGCAGTGCTAGAGAAGGGGATGAGGGACTAGCGGGGGATGCCCCACTCTACAATGAGCAGTTCTTC.

This chain links TRBV5-1 with TRBJ2-5, with TRBD2 identical over 10 bases. The CDR3 totals 17 residues. Germline-derived CDR1 and CDR2 are SGHRS and YFSETQ. V was clipped by 1 base and J by 7 bases; unmatched bases: 13. CDR3 in amino acids: CASSLIGTSGARGTQYF. For the CDR3, the DNA is TGCGCCAGCAGCTTGATTGGTACTAGCGGGGCCCGCGGGACCCAGTACTTC.

This chain links TRBV9 with TRBJ2-1, with unresolved D. The V end was cut by 2 bases, the J end by 7 bases, with 7 bases between. This CDR3 is 12 amino acids long. The germline V gene encodes CDR1 SGDLS and CDR2 YYNGEE. CDR3 DNA: TGTGCCAGCAGCGTCCTATCAAATGAGCAGTTCTTC. Encoded protein: CASSVLSNEQFF.